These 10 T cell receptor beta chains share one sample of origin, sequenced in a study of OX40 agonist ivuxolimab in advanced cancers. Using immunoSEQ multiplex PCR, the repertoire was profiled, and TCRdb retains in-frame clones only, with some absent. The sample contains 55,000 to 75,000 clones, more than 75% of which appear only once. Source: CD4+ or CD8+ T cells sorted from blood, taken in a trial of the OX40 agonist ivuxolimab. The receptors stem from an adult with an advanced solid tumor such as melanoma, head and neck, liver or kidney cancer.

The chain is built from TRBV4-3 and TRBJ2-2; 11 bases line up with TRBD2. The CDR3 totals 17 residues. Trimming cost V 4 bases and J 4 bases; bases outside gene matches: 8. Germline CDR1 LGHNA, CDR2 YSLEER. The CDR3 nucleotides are TGCGCCAGCAGCCGGGTAGCGGGGGGGCCGGGCACCGGGGAGCTGTTTTTT. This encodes CASSRVAGGPGTGELFF.

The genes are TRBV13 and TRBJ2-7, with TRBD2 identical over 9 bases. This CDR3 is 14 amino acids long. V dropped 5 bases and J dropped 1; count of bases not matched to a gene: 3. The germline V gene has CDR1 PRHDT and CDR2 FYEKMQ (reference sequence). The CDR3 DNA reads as TGTGCCAGCAGCAGGACTAGCGAGTCCTACGAGCAGTACTTC. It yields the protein CASSRTSESYEQYF.

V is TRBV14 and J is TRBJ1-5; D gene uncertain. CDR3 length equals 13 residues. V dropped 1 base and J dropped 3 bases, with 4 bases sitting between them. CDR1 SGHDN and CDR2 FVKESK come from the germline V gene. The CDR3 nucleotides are TGTGCCAGCAGCCAAGGTAACAATCAGCCCCAGCATTTT. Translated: CASSQGNNQPQHF.

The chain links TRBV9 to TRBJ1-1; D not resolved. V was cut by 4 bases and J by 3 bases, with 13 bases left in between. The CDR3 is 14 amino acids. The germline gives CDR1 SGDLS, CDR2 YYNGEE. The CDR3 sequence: CASSKASKDTEAFF. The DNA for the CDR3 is TGTGCCAGCAGCAAGGCCAGTAAGGACACTGAAGCTTTCTTT. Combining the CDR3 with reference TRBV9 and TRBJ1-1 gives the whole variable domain DSGVTQTPKHLITATGQRVTLRCSPRSGDLSVYWYQQSLDQGLQFLIQYYNGEERAKGNILERFSAQQFPDLHSELNLSSLELGDSALYFCASSKASKDTEAFFGQGTRLTVV.

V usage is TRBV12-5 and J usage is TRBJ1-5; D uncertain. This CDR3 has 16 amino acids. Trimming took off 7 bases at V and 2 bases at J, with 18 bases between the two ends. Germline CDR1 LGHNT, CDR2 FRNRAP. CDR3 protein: CASAPHQRPGNQPQHF. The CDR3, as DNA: TGTGCTAGTGCCCCACACCAGAGGCCTGGCAATCAGCCCCAGCATTTT. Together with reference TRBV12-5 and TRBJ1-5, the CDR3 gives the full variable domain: DARVTQTPRHKVTEMGQEVTMRCQPILGHNTVFWYRQTMMQGLELLAYFRNRAPLDDSGMPKDRFSAEMPDATLATLKIQPSEPRDSAVYFCASAPHQRPGNQPQHFGDGTRLSIL.

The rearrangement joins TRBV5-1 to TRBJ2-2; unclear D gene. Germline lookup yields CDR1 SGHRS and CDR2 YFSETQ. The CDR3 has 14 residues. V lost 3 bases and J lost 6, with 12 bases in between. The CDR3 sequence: CASSSANRPGELFF. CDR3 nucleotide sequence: TGCGCCAGCAGCTCGGCTAATCGACCCGGGGAGCTGTTTTTT.

The CDR3 DNA sequence: TGCGCCAGCAGCTCCGGGGCAACAGGATACAATGAGCAGTTCTTC. Protein sequence: CASSSGATGYNEQFF. V gene TRBV5-1 combines with J gene TRBJ2-1; D might be TRBD1 or TRBD2, each matching 5 bases. V was trimmed by 3 bases and J by 4 bases, leaving 14 bases between them. The CDR3 has 15 amino acids. Germline values: CDR1 SGHRS, CDR2 YFSETQ.

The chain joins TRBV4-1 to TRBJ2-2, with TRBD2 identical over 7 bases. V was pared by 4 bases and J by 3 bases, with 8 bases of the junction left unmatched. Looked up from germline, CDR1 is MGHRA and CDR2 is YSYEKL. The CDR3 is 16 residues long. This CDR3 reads CASSLLAGSDTGELFF. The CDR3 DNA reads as TGCGCCAGCAGCCTTTTAGCGGGTTCGGACACCGGGGAGCTGTTTTTT.

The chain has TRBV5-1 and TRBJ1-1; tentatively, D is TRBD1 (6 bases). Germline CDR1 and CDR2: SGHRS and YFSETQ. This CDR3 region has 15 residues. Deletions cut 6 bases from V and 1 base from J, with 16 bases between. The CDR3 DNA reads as TGCGCCAGCATCAAAGGGGGGGCTCCGAACACTGAAGCTTTCTTT. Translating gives CASIKGGAPNTEAFF.

The CDR3 region is CASSRRDYEQYF. CDR3 DNA sequence: TGTGCCAGCAGTCGCAGGGACTACGAGCAGTACTTC. V and J are TRBV6-5 and TRBJ2-7, with D perhaps TRBD1 (5 bases). The germline gives CDR1 MNHEY, CDR2 SVGAGI. The CDR3 covers 12 residues. With 5 bases removed from V and 3 bases from J, the gap between germline ends came to 8 bases.